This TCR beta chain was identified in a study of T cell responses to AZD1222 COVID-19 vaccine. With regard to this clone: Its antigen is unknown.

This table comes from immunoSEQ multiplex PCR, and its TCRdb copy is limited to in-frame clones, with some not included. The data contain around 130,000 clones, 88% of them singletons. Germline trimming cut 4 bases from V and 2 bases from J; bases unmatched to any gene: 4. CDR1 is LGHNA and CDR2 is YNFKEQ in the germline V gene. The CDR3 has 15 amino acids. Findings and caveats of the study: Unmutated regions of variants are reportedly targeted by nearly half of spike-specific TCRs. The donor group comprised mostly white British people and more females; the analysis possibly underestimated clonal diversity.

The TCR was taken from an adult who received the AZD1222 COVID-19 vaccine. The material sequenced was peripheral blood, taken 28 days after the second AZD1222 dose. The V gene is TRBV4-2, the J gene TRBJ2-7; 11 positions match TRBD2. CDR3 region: CASSPGTSGTYEQYF. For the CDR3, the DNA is TGTGCCAGCAGCCCCGGGACTAGCGGTACCTACGAGCAGTACTTC.